Here is one TCR beta chain with its context. Its specificity is not known. These data come from a study of T cells expressing NK-cell markers. Study as a whole: Within the sequenced cohort of eight donors, seven exhibited HCMV seropositivity and one was seronegative.

Following a re-call of the 5' RACE reads, TCRdb has one entry per CDR3 protein and lacks DNA. The sample includes approximately 420,000 distinct CDR3 sequences. Germline assignment: CDR1 SQVTM and CDR2 ANQGSEA. The CDR3 is 16 residues long. Study-level points and caveats: Clones of NKG2C+ T cells that had expanded were of unclear HCMV specificity.

The receptor's source is a woman aged 45-65 years in good health. The rearrangement uses TRBV29-1 and TRBJ2-5; TCRdb reports TRBD2, a call that lacks DNA to check it against. The sample taken for sequencing was blood T cells: a sorted CD56 or NKG2C T cell subset, CD4+ or CD8+ T cells, or bulk PBMC T cells (not recorded which). The CDR3 region is CSVVGLAATTGETQYF.